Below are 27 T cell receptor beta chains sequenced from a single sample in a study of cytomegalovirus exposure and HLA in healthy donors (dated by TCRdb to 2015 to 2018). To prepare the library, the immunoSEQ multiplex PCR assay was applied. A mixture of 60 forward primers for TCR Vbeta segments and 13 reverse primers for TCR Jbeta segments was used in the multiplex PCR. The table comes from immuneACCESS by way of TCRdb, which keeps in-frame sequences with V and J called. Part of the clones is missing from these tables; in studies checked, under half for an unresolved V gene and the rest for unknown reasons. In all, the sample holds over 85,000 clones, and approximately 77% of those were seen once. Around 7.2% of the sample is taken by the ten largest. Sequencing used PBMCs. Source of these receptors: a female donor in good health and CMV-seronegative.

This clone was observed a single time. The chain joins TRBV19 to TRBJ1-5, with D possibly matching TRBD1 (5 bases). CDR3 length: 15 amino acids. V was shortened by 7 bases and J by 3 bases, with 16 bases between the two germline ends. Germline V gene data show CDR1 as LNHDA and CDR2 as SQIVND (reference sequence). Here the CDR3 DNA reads TGTGCCAGTACCGATATAGACAGAGACAATCAGCCCCAGCATTTT. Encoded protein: CASTDIDRDNQPQHF.

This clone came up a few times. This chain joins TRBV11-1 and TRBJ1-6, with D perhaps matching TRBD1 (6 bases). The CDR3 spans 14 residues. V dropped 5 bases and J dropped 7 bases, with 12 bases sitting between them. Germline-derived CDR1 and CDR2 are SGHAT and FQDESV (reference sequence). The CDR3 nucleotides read TGTGCCAGCAGCGGTACAGGGTTCAATTCACCCCTCCACTTT. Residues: CASSGTGFNSPLHF.

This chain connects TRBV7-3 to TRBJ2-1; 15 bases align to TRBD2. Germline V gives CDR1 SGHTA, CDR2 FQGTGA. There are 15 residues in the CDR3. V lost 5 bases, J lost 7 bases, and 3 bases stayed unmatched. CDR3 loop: CASSLGLAGGNEQFF. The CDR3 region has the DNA TGTGCCAGCAGCCTTGGACTAGCGGGAGGGAATGAGCAGTTCTTC.

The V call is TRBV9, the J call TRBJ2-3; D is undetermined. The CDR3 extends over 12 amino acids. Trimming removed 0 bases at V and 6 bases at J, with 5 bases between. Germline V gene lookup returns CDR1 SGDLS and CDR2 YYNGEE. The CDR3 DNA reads TGTGCCAGCAGCGTAGAAGCGGATACGCAGTATTTT. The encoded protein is CASSVEADTQYF.

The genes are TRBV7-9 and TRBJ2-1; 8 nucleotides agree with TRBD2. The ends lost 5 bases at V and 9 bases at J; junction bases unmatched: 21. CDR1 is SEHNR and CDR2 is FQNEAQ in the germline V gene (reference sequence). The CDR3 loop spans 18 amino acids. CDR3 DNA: TGTGCCAGCAGCCAAATAACGGGGGGGAGAGGGGATCTTCGTGAGCAGTTCTTC. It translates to CASSQITGGRGDLREQFF.

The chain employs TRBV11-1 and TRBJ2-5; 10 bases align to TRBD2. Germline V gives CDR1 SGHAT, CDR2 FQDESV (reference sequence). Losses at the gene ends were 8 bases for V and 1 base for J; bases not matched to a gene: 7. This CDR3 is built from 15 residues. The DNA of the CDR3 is TGTGCCAGCGGAATAGCGGGAGGTCGCCAAGAGACCCAGTACTTC. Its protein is CASGIAGGRQETQYF.

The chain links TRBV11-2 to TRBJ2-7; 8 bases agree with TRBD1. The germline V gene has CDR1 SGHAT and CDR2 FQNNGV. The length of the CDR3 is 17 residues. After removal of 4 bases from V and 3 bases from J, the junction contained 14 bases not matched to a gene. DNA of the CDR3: TGTGCCAGCAGCTCGAGCAGGGGGCGCGGTATCCGCTACGAGCAGTACTTC. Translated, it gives CASSSSRGRGIRYEQYF. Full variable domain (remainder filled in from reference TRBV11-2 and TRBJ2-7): EAGVAQSPRYKIIEKRQSVAFWCNPISGHATLYWYQQILGQGPKLLIQFQNNGVVDDSQLPKDRFSAERLKGVDSTLKIQPAKLEDSAVYLCASSSSRGRGIRYEQYFGPGTRLTVT.

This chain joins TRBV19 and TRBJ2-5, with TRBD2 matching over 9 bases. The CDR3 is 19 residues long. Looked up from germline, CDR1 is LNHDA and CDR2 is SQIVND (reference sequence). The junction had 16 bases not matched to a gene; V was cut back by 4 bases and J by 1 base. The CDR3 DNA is TGTGCCAGTAGTAGGGGCGCTAGCGGGGCCTTCATGGGCCAAGAGACCCAGTACTTC. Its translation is CASSRGASGAFMGQETQYF.

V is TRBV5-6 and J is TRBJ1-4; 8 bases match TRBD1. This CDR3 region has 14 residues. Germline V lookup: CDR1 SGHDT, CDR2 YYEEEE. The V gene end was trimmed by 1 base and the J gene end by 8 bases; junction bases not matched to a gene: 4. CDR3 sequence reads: CASSLYRGSEKLFF. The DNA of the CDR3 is TGTGCCAGCAGCTTGTACAGGGGGAGCGAAAAACTGTTTTTT. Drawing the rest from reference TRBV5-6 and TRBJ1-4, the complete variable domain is DAGVTQSPTHLIKTRGQQVTLRCSPKSGHDTVSWYQQALGQGPQFIFQYYEEEERQRGNFPDRFSGHQFPNYSSELNVNALLLGDSALYLCASSLYRGSEKLFFGSGTQLSVL.

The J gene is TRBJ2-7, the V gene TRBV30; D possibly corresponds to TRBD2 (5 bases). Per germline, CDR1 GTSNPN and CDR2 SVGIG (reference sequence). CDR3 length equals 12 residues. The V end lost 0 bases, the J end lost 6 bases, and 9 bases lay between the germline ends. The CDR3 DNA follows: TGTGCCTGGAGTGTAGCTCGGGGCGAGCAGTACTTC. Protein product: CAWSVARGEQYF.

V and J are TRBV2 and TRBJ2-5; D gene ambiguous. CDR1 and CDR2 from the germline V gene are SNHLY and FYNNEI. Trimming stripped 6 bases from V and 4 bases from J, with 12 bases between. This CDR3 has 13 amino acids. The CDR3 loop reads CASSPDSGETQYF. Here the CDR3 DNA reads TGTGCCAGCAGCCCCGACTCGGGAGAGACCCAGTACTTC.

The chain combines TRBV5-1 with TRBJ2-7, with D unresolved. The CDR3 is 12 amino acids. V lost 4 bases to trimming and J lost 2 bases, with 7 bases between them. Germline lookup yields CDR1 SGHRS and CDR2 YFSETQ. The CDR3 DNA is TGCGCCAGCAGCCTCCCTGCCTACGAGCAGTACTTC. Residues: CASSLPAYEQYF.

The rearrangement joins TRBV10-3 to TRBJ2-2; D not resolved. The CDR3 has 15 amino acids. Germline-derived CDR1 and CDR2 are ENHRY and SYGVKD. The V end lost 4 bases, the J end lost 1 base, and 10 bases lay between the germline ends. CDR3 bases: TGTGCCATCAGTGTCGCTACCCTGAACACCGGGGAGCTGTTTTTT. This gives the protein CAISVATLNTGELFF.

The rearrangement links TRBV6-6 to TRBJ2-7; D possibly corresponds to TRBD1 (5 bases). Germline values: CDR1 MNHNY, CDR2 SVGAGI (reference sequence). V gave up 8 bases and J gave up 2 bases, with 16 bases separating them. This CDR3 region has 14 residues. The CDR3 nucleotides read TGTGCCAGCTTAAAAGACCCGACAGCCTACGAGCAGTACTTC. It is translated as CASLKDPTAYEQYF.

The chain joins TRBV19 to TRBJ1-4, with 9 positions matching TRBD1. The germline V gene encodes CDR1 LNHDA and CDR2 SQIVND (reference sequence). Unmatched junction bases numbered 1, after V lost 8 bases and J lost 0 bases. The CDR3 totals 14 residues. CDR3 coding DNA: TGTGCCAGTGGGGACAGGGCAACTAATGAAAAACTGTTTTTT. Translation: CASGDRATNEKLFF.

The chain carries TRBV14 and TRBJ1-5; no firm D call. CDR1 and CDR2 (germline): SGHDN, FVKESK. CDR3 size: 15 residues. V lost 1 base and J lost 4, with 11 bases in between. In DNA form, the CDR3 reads TGTGCCAGCAGCCAAGGAGGGATAGCTAATCAGCCCCAGCATTTT. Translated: CASSQGGIANQPQHF.

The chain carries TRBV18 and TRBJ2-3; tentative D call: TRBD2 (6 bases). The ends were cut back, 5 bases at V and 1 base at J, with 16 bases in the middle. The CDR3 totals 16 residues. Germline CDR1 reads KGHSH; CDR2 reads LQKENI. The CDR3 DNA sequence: TGTGCCAGCTCATCGGGGACTTCTCCTCGCACAGATACGCAGTATTTT. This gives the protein CASSSGTSPRTDTQYF.

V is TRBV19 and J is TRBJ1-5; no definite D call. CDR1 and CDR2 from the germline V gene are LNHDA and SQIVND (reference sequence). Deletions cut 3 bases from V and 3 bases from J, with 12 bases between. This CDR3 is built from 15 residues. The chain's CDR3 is CASSIGGFDNQPQHF. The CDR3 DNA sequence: TGTGCCAGTAGTATTGGAGGGTTCGACAATCAGCCCCAGCATTTT.

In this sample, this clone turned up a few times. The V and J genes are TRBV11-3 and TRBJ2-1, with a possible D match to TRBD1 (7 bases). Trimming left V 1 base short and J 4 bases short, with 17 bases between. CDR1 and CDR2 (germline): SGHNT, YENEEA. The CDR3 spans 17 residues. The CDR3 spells CASSLGPGDSRYNEQFF. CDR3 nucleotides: TGTGCCAGCAGCTTAGGGCCGGGGGACAGCCGATACAATGAGCAGTTCTTC.

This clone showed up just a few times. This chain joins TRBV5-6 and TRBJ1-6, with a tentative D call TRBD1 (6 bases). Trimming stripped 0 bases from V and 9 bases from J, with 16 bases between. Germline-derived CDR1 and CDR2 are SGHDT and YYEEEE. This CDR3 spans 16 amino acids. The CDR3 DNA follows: TGTGCCAGCAGCTTGGATAGACAGGCCCGGGGTTCACCCCTCCACTTT. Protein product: CASSLDRQARGSPLHF. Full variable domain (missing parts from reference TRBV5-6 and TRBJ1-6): DAGVTQSPTHLIKTRGQQVTLRCSPKSGHDTVSWYQQALGQGPQFIFQYYEEEERQRGNFPDRFSGHQFPNYSSELNVNALLLGDSALYLCASSLDRQARGSPLHFGNGTRLTVT.

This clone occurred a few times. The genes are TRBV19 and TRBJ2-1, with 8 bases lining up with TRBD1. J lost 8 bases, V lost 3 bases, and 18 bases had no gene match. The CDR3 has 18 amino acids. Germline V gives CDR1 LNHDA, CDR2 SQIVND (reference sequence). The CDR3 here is CASSIPRTGWKHNDEQFF. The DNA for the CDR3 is TGTGCCAGTAGTATCCCTAGGACAGGGTGGAAACATAACGATGAGCAGTTCTTC.

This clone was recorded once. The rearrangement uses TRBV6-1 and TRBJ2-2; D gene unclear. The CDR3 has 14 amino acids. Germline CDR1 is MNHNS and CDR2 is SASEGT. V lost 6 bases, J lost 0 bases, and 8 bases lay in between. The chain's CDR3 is CASRGVANTGELFF. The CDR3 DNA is TGTGCCAGCAGGGGCGTCGCGAACACCGGGGAGCTGTTTTTT.

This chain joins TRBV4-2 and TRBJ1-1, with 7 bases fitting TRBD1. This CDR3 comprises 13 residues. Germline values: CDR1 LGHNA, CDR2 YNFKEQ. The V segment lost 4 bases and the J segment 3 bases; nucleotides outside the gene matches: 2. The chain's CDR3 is CASSLGTDTEAFF. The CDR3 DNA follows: TGTGCCAGCAGCCTGGGGACAGACACTGAAGCTTTCTTT.

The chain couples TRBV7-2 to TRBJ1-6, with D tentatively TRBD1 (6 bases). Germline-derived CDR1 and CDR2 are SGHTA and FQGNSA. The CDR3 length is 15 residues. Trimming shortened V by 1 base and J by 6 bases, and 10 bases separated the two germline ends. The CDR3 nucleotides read TGTGCCAGCAGCTTAGAAGGGGGTGGTAATTCACCCCTCCACTTT. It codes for CASSLEGGGNSPLHF. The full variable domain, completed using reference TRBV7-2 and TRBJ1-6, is GAGVSQSPSNKVTEKGKDVELRCDPISGHTALYWYRQSLGQGLEFLIYFQGNSAPDKSGLPSDRFSAERTGGSVSTLTIQRTQQEDSAVYLCASSLEGGGNSPLHFGNGTRLTVT.

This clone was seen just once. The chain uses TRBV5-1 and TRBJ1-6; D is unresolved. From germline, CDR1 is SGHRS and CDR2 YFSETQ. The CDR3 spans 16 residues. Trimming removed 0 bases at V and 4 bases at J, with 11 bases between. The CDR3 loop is CASSLGREKYNSPLHF. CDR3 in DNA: TGCGCCAGCAGCTTGGGCCGGGAGAAGTATAATTCACCCCTCCACTTT.

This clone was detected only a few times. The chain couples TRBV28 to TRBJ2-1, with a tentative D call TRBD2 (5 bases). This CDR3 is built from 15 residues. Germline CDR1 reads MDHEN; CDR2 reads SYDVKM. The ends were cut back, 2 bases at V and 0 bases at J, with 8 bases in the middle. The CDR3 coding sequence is TGTGCCAGCAGTTTACTGGGGAGCTCCTACAATGAGCAGTTCTTC. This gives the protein CASSLLGSSYNEQFF. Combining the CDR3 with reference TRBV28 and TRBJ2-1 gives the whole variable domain DVKVTQSSRYLVKRTGEKVFLECVQDMDHENMFWYRQDPGLGLRLIYFSYDVKMKEKGDIPEGYSVSREKKERFSLILESASTNQTSMYLCASSLLGSSYNEQFFGPGTRLTVL.

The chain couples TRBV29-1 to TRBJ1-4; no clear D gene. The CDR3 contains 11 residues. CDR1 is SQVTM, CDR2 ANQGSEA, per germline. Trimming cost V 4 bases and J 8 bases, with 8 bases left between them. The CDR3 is CSVGQPEKLFF. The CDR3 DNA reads TGCAGCGTTGGGCAACCCGAAAAACTGTTTTTT.